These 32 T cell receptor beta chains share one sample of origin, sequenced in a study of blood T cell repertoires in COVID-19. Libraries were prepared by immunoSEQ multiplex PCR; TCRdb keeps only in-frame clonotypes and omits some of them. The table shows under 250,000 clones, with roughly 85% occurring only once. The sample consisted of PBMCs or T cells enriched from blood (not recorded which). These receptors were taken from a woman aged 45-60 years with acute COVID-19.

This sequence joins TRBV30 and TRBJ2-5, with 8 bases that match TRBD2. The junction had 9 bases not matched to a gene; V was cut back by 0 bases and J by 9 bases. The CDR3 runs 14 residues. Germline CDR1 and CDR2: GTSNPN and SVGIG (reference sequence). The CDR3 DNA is TGTGCCTGGAGTGTGATAGCGGGGAAAGGGGCCCAGTACTTC. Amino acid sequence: CAWSVIAGKGAQYF.

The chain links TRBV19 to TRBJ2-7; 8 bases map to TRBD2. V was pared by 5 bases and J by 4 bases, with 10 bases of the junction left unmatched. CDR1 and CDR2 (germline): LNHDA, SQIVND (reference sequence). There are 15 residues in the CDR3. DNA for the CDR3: TGTGCCAGTAGTGTTGGGGGACTAGTCGGGTACGAGCAGTACTTC. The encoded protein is CASSVGGLVGYEQYF.

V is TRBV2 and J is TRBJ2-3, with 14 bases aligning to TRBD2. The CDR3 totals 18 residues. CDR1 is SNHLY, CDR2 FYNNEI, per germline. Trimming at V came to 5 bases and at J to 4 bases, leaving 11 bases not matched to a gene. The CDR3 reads CASSRAHGLAGGADTQYF. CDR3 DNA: TGTGCCAGCAGTAGGGCCCACGGACTAGCGGGGGGAGCAGATACGCAGTATTTT.

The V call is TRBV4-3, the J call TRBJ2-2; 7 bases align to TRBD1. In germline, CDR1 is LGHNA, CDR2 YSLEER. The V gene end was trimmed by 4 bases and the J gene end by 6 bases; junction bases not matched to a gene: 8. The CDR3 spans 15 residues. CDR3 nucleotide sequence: TGCGCCAGCAGCCGAACAGGGGAGTACGCCGGGGAGCTGTTTTTT. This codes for CASSRTGEYAGELFF.

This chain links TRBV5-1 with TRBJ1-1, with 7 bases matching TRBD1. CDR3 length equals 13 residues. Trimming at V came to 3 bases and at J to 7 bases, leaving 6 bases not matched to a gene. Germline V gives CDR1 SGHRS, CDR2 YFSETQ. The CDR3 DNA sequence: TGCGCCAGCAGCTCCTCCGGGACAGTTGAAGCTTTCTTT. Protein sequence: CASSSSGTVEAFF. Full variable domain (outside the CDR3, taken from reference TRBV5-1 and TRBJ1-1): KAGVTQTPRYLIKTRGQQVTLSCSPISGHRSVSWYQQTPGQGLQFLFEYFSETQRNKGNFPGRFSGRQFSNSRSEMNVSTLELGDSALYLCASSSSGTVEAFFGQGTRLTVV.

CDR3 sequence reads: CASKGMTSGVTDTQYF. In nucleotides, the CDR3 is TGTGCCTCAAAGGGGATGACTAGCGGGGTAACAGATACGCAGTATTTT. This chain links TRBV19 with TRBJ2-3; TRBD2 matches at 11 bases. Losses at the gene ends were 11 bases for V and 3 bases for J; bases not matched to a gene: 13. The germline V gene has CDR1 LNHDA and CDR2 SQIVND (reference sequence). The CDR3 consists of 16 residues.

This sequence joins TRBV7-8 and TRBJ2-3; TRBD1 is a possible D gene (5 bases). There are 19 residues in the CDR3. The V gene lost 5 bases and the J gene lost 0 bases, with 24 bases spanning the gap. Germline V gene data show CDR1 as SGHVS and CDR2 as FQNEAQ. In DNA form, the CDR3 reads TGTGCCAGCAGCCCGGTCCAGGGAACACAGCCCCATAGCACAGATACGCAGTATTTT. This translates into CASSPVQGTQPHSTDTQYF.

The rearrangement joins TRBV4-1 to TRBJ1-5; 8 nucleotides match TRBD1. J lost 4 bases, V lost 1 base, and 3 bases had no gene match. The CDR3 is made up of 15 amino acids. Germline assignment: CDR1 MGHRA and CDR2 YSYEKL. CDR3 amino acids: CASSQGTGFNQPQHF. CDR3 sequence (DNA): TGCGCCAGCAGCCAAGGGACAGGGTTTAATCAGCCCCAGCATTTT.

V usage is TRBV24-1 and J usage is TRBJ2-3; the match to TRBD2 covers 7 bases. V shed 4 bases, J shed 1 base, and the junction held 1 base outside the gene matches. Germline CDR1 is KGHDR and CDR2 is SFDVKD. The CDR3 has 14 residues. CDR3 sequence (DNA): TGTGCCACCAGTGAAAGCGGGGGCACAGATACGCAGTATTTT. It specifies CATSESGGTDTQYF.

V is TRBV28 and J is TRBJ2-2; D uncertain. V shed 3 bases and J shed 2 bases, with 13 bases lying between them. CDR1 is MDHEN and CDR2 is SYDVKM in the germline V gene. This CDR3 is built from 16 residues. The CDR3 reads CASSFGLSVNTGELFF. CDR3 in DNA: TGTGCCAGCAGTTTTGGTCTTTCGGTTAACACCGGGGAGCTGTTTTTT.

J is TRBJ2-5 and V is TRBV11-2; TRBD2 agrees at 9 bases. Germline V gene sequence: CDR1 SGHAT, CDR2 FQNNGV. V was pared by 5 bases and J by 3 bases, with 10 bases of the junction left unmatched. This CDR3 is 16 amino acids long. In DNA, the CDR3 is TGTGCCAGCAGCCCAAGGGCGGGGGGGCCTGAAGAGACCCAGTACTTC. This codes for CASSPRAGGPEETQYF. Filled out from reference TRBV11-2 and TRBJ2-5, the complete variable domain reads EAGVAQSPRYKIIEKRQSVAFWCNPISGHATLYWYQQILGQGPKLLIQFQNNGVVDDSQLPKDRFSAERLKGVDSTLKIQPAKLEDSAVYLCASSPRAGGPEETQYFGPGTRLLVL.

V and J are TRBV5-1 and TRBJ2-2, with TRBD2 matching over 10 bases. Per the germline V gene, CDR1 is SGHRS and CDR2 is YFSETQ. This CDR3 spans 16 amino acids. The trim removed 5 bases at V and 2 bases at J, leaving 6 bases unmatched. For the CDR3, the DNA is TGCGCCAGCAGGATTACTAGCGGGGTTAACACCGGGGAGCTGTTTTTT. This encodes CASRITSGVNTGELFF.

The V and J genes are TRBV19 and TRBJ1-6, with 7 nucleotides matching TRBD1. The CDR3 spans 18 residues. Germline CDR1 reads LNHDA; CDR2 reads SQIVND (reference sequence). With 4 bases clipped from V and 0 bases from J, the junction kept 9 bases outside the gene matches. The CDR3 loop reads CASSKEGAFSSYNSPLHF. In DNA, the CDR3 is TGTGCCAGTAGTAAAGAGGGGGCGTTCAGCTCCTATAATTCACCCCTCCACTTT. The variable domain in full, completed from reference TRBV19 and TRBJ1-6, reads DGGITQSPKYLFRKEGQNVTLSCEQNLNHDAMYWYRQDPGQGLRLIYYSQIVNDFQKGDIAEGYSVSREKKESFPLTVTSAQKNPTAFYLCASSKEGAFSSYNSPLHFGNGTRLTVT.

This CDR3 reads CASSLVPPVYNSPLHF. In nucleotides, the CDR3 is TGTGCCAGCAGCTTAGTCCCCCCGGTGTATAATTCACCCCTCCACTTT. The chain has TRBV11-2 and TRBJ1-6; D gene uncertain. The CDR3 loop spans 16 amino acids. Germline values: CDR1 SGHAT, CDR2 FQNNGV. The V gene lost 1 base and the J gene lost 4 bases, with 11 bases spanning the gap.

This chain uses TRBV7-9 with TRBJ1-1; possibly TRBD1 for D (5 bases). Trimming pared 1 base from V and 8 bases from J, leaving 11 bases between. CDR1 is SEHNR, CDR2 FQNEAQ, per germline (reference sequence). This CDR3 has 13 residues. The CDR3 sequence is CASSLGDRGEAFF. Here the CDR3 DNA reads TGTGCCAGCAGCTTAGGAGATAGGGGCGAAGCTTTCTTT.

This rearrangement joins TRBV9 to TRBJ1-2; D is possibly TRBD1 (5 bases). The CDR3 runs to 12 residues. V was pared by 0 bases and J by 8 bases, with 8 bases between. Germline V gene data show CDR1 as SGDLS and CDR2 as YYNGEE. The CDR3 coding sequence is TGTGCCAGCAGCGTAGCGGGGGTCGGCTACACCTTC. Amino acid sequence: CASSVAGVGYTF.

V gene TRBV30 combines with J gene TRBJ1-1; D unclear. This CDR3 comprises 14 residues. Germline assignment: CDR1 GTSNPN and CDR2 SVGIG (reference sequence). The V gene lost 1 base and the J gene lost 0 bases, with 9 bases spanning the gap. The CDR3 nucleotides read TGTGCCTGGAGTGCGGTTGGAGTGAACACTGAAGCTTTCTTT. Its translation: CAWSAVGVNTEAFF. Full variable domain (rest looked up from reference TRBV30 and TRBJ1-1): SQTIHQWPATLVQPVGSPLSLECTVEGTSNPNLYWYRQAAGRGLQLLFYSVGIGQISSEVPQNLSASRPQDRQFILSSKKLLLSDSGFYLCAWSAVGVNTEAFFGQGTRLTVV.

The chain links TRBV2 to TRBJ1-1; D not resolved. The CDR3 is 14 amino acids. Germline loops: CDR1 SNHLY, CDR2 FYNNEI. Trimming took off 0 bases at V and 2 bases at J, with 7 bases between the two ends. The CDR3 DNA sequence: TGTGCCAGCAGTGAAGCACAAATTAACACTGAAGCTTTCTTT. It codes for CASSEAQINTEAFF.

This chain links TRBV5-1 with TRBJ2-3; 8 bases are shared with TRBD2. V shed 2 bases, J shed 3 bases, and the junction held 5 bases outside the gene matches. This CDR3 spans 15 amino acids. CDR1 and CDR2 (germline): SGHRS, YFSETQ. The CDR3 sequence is CASSLVAGRTDTQYF. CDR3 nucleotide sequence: TGCGCCAGCAGCTTAGTAGCGGGGAGAACAGATACGCAGTATTTT.

The CDR3 loop reads CASSNGQGRGNTIYF. The DNA for the CDR3 is TGTGCCAGCAGCAATGGACAGGGGAGAGGAAACACCATATATTTT. This chain uses TRBV7-9 with TRBJ1-3, with TRBD1 matching over 9 bases. CDR1 SEHNR and CDR2 FQNEAQ come from the germline V gene (reference sequence). The CDR3 extends over 15 amino acids. V dropped 5 bases and J dropped 4; count of bases not matched to a gene: 6.

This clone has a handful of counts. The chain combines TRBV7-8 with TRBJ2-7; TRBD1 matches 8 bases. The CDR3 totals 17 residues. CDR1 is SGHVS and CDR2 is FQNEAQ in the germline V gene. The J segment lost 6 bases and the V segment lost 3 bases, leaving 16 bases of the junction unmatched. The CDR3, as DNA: TGTGCCAGCAGCTTTACGGCGGCCCTGACAGGGGCAGGCGAGCAGTACTTC. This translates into CASSFTAALTGAGEQYF.

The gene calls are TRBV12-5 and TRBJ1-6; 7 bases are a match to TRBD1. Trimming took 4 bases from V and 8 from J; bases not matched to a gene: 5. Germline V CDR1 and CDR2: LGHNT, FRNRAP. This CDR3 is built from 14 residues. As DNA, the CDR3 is TGTGCTAGTGGTTCCCGGGACAGCGATTCACCCCTCCACTTT. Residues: CASGSRDSDSPLHF. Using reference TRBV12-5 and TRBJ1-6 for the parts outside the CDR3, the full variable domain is DARVTQTPRHKVTEMGQEVTMRCQPILGHNTVFWYRQTMMQGLELLAYFRNRAPLDDSGMPKDRFSAEMPDATLATLKIQPSEPRDSAVYFCASGSRDSDSPLHFGNGTRLTVT.

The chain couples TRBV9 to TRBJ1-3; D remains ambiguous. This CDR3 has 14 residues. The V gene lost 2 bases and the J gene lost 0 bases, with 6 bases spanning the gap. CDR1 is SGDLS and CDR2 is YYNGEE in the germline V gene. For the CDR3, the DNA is TGTGCCAGCAGCGTTACAGACTCTGGAAACACCATATATTTT. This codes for CASSVTDSGNTIYF.

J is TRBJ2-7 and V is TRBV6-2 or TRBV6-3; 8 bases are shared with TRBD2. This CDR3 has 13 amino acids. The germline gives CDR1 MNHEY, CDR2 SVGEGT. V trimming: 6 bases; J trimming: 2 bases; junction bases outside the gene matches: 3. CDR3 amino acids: CASSAGGTYEQYF. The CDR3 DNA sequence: TGTGCCAGCAGCGCGGGGGGCACCTACGAGCAGTACTTC.

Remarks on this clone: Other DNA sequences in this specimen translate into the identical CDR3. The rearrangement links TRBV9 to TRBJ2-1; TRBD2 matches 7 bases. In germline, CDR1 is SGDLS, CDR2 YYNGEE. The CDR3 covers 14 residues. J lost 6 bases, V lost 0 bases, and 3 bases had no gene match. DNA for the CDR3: TGTGCCAGCAGCGTAGCTACGGGGGGCAATGAGCAGTTCTTC. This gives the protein CASSVATGGNEQFF.

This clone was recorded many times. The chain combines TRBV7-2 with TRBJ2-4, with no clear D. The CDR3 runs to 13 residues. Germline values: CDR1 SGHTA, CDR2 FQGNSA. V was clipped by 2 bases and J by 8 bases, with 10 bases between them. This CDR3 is CASSLFEQDIQYF. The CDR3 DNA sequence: TGTGCCAGCAGCTTATTTGAGCAAGACATTCAGTACTTC.

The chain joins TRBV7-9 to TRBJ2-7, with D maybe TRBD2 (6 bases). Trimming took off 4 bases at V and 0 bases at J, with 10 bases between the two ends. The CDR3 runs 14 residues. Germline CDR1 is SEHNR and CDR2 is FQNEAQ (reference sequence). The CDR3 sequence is CASSSRGSSYEQYF. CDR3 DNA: TGTGCCAGCAGCTCTCGGGGGAGCTCCTACGAGCAGTACTTC.

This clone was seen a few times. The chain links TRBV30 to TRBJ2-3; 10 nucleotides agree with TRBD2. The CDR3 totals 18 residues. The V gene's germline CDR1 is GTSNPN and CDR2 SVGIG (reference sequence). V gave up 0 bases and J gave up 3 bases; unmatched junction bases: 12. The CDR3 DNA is TGTGCCTGGAGTGTACCCCGAGCGGGGGGGCCTAATACAGATACGCAGTATTTT. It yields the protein CAWSVPRAGGPNTDTQYF.

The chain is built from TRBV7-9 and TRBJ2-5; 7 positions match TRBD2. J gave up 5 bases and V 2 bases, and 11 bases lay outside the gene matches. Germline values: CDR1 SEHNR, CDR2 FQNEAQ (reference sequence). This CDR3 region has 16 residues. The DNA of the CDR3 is TGTGCCAGCAGCTTAAAGCGGGGTACCCGGGATGAGACCCAGTACTTC. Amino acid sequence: CASSLKRGTRDETQYF. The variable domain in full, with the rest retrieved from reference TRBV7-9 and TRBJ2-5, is DTGVSQNPRHKITKRGQNVTFRCDPISEHNRLYWYRQTLGQGPEFLTYFQNEAQLEKSRLLSDRFSAERPKGSFSTLEIQRTEQGDSAMYLCASSLKRGTRDETQYFGPGTRLLVL.

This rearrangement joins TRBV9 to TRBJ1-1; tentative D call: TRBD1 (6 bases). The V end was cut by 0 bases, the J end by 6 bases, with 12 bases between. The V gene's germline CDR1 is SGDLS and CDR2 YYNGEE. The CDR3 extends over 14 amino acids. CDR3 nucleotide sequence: TGTGCCAGCAGCGTAGCTCCAGGGGTCCCTGAAGCTTTCTTT. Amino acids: CASSVAPGVPEAFF.

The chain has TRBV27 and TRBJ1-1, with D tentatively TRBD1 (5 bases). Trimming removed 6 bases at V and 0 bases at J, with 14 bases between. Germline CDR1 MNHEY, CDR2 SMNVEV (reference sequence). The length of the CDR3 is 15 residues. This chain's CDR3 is CASRDHGGVNTEAFF. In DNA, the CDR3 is TGTGCCAGCAGGGACCATGGAGGGGTGAACACTGAAGCTTTCTTT.

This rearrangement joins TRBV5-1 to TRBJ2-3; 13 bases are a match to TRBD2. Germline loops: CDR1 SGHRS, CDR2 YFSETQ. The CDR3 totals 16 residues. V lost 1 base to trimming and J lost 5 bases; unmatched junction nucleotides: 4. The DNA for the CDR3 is TGCGCCAGCAGCTTGACTAGCGGGGGGGCCCGAGATACGCAGTATTTT. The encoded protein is CASSLTSGGARDTQYF. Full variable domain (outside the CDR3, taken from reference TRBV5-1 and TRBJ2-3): KAGVTQTPRYLIKTRGQQVTLSCSPISGHRSVSWYQQTPGQGLQFLFEYFSETQRNKGNFPGRFSGRQFSNSRSEMNVSTLELGDSALYLCASSLTSGGARDTQYFGPGTRLTVL.